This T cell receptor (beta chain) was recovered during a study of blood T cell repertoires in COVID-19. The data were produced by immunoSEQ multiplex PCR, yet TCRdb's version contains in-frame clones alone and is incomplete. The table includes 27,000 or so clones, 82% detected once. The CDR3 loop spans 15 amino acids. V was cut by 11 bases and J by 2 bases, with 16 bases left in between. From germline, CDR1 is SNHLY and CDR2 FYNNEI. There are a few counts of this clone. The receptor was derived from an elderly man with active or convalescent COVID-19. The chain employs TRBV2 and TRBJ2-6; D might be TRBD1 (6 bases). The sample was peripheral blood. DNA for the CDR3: TGTGCCCGAGGGGGTTGGGGTCCTGGGGCCAACGTCCTGACTTTC. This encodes CARGGWGPGANVLTF.